Sequencing of this T cell receptor (beta chain) was carried out in a study of regulatory T cells in long-lasting Graves disease. Building of the TCR beta libraries involved iRepertoire HTBI primers and Arm-PCR of CDR3 regions. As handled by the study authors: Analysis of the samples identified roughly 62 TRBV and 14 TRBJ segments. TCRdb re-derived calls from the multiplex PCR reads in MiXCR, one entry per CDR3 protein. The V and J calls were determined by TCRdb, not by the authors. The repertoire has 300,000 to 500,000 distinct CDR3 sequences, about 20% of them found once; the top ten carry 20% to 25%. This clonotype occurred many times. Antigen: not known. Deletions cut 4 bases from V and 3 bases from J, with 10 bases between. There are 13 residues in the CDR3. Germline CDR1 and CDR2: WSHSY and SAAADI. Points from the study as a whole: Favoring TRBV28, TRBJ1-2 and TRBJ2-5 was a feature seen in persistent disease. Possibly, too few samples lowered accuracy. Less diverse TCR repertoires were seen in persistent Graves' patients than in newly diagnosed ones.

Time point denoted: persistent/refractory GD, antithyroid drugs over 5 years with positive TRAb. RNA extracted from PBMCs served as the sequencing template. This receptor was identified in a female donor with Graves disease. The V call is TRBV10-2, the J call TRBJ2-7; tentative D call: TRBD2 (5 bases). The sequencing here drew on peripheral blood mononuclear cells (PBMCs), taken when the disease was refractory, from a patient treated with antithyroid drugs. The CDR3 DNA is TGCGCCAGCAGTGTAGCGAACTTCTACGAGCAGTACTTC. Its protein is CASSVANFYEQYF.